One and the same sample provided the 18 T cell receptor beta chains below, sequenced in a study of T-cell reconstitution after alpha-beta-depleted transplantation in children. Preparation of the TCRbeta library used unique molecular identifiers. Each CDR3 protein is one row after TCRdb ran MiXCR on the PCR reads. Among about 350,000 distinct CDR3 sequences listed, less than 15% were seen once. The input for sequencing was PBMCs, taken from the stem cell graft. Receptors were obtained from a human donor who donated a stem cell graft to a child with Fanconi anemia.

The chain links TRBV6-2 or TRBV6-3 to TRBJ2-7; tentatively, D is TRBD1 (5 bases). The V end was cut by 8 bases, the J end by 4 bases, with 15 bases between. The CDR3 runs to 13 residues. The germline V gene encodes CDR1 MNHEY and CDR2 SVGEGT. DNA for the CDR3: TGTGCCAGCTCAGTCCGACAGACATACGAGCAGTACTTC. Encoded protein: CASSVRQTYEQYF.

This clonotype was counted ten times or more. This rearrangement joins TRBV5-1 to TRBJ2-1; D remains ambiguous. Germline CDR1 SGHRS, CDR2 YFSETQ. The CDR3 length is 13 residues. V lost 0 bases and J lost 6, with 7 bases in between. The CDR3 loop reads CASSLGVGNEQFF. In nucleotides, the CDR3 is TGCGCCAGCAGCTTGGGGGTTGGCAATGAGCAGTTCTTC.

This clonotype was seen only a few times. This chain uses TRBV4-3 with TRBJ2-7; 13 bases are a match to TRBD2. Germline loops: CDR1 LGHNA, CDR2 YSLEER. This CDR3 has 14 amino acids. J was trimmed by 7 bases and V by 3 bases; bases with no gene match: 3. The DNA for the CDR3 is TGCGCCAGCAGCCATGGACTAGCGGGGGAAGAGCAGTACTTC. This encodes CASSHGLAGEEQYF.

This clonotype was seen ten or more times. This chain links TRBV7-9 with TRBJ2-1, with 9 positions matching TRBD1. J gave up 6 bases and V 7 bases, and 7 bases lay outside the gene matches. This CDR3 region has 14 residues. Germline CDR1 is SEHNR and CDR2 is FQNEAQ (reference sequence). CDR3 in amino acids: CASKWDRDGNEQFF. DNA for the CDR3: TGTGCCAGCAAATGGGACAGGGATGGCAATGAGCAGTTCTTC.

The genes are TRBV15 and TRBJ1-6; D remains unclear. The CDR3 consists of 14 residues. Germline V CDR1 and CDR2: LNHNV, YYDKDF (reference sequence). V gave up 0 bases and J gave up 9 bases, with 9 bases separating them. The CDR3 DNA reads as TGTGCCACCAGCAGAGATCAGGCGGTTTCACCCCTCCACTTT. It specifies CATSRDQAVSPLHF.

This clonotype was seen only a few times. This sequence joins TRBV5-6 and TRBJ2-1, with unresolved D. This CDR3 has 16 residues. Germline CDR1 SGHDT, CDR2 YYEEEE. V was clipped by 4 bases and J by 8 bases, with 22 bases between them. The CDR3 DNA follows: TGTGCCAGCAGCCCACCGCCCAGAATCGCCCTACATGAGCAGTTCTTC. Translating it yields CASSPPPRIALHEQFF.

This clonotype showed up just a few times. The chain has TRBV4-3 and TRBJ2-1; possibly TRBD1 for D (5 bases). CDR1 is LGHNA, CDR2 YSLEER, per germline. The CDR3 has 18 residues. Trimming shortened V by 3 bases and J by 5 bases, and 23 bases separated the two germline ends. CDR3 protein: CASSHRRVGIRVNNEQFF. Written as DNA, the CDR3 is TGCGCCAGCAGCCACCGCAGGGTAGGGATTAGGGTGAACAATGAGCAGTTCTTC.

V gene TRBV27 combines with J gene TRBJ2-7; 7 nucleotides line up with TRBD2. Germline lookup yields CDR1 MNHEY and CDR2 SMNVEV (reference sequence). The CDR3 runs 16 residues. V dropped 2 bases and J dropped 2; count of bases not matched to a gene: 9. Here the CDR3 DNA reads TGTGCCAGCAGTTTAGGGGCTAGCGGACCCCCCTACGAGCAGTACTTC. This gives the protein CASSLGASGPPYEQYF.

CDR3 bases: TGCAGCGTTGAGGCCCCGGAGAGGATCTCCTACAATGAGCAGTTCTTC. Translating it yields CSVEAPERISYNEQFF. This chain uses TRBV29-1 with TRBJ2-1; D unresolved. Germline V gene sequence: CDR1 SQVTM, CDR2 ANQGSEA. This CDR3 contains 16 residues. V lost 3 bases and J lost 0, with 15 bases in between.

This clonotype was observed many times. This chain links TRBV20-1 with TRBJ1-2, with D uncertain. CDR1 and CDR2 (germline): DFQATT, SNEGSKA (reference sequence). V lost 6 bases, J lost 3 bases, and 14 bases lay in between. The CDR3 runs 13 residues. The CDR3 nucleotides are TGCAGTGCCCCTACCGCGAGGGACTATGGCTACACCTTC. This sequence encodes CSAPTARDYGYTF.

The chain links TRBV5-1 to TRBJ2-7; 8 positions agree with TRBD1. Germline lookup yields CDR1 SGHRS and CDR2 YFSETQ. V dropped 4 bases and J dropped 6; count of bases not matched to a gene: 12. There are 15 residues in the CDR3. CDR3 in amino acids: CASSLDQGAAGEQYV. CDR3 coding DNA: TGCGCCAGCAGCCTCGACCAGGGGGCTGCGGGCGAGCAGTACGTC.

This clonotype was detected many times. This sequence joins TRBV12-3 or TRBV12-4 and TRBJ2-3, with 8 positions matching TRBD1. This CDR3 is built from 15 residues. V dropped 1 base and J dropped 4; count of bases not matched to a gene: 4. CDR3 sequence reads: CASSLDRGFSDTQYF. The CDR3 DNA reads as TGTGCCAGCAGTTTAGACAGGGGGTTTTCAGATACGCAGTATTTT.

This clonotype has a handful of counts. The chain recombines TRBV3-1 with TRBJ2-5; 15 nucleotides agree with TRBD2. Germline CDR1 and CDR2: LGHDT and YNNKEL (reference sequence). The length of the CDR3 is 18 residues. J lost 4 bases, V lost 7 bases, and 13 bases had no gene match. CDR3 loop: CASTFRGTSGGKGETQYF. The CDR3 DNA sequence: TGTGCCAGCACCTTCCGGGGGACTAGCGGGGGGAAGGGAGAGACCCAGTACTTC.

V gene TRBV27 combines with J gene TRBJ2-1; 8 bases agree with TRBD1. The CDR3 extends over 14 amino acids. The V segment lost 5 bases and the J segment 6 bases; nucleotides outside the gene matches: 6. CDR1 MNHEY and CDR2 SMNVEV come from the germline V gene (reference sequence). The DNA of the CDR3 is TGTGCCAGCAGTCCAGGGGGCTATAGCAATGAGCAGTTCTTC. This codes for CASSPGGYSNEQFF.

V usage is TRBV4-2 and J usage is TRBJ2-7; maybe TRBD2 (6 bases). V was pared by 3 bases and J by 0 bases, with 9 bases between. Germline V gives CDR1 LGHNA, CDR2 YNFKEQ. The length of the CDR3 is 14 residues. The CDR3: CASSHPGSSYEQYF. The CDR3 DNA sequence: TGTGCCAGCAGCCACCCCGGGAGCTCCTACGAGCAGTACTTC.

The chain has TRBV12-3 or TRBV12-4 and TRBJ1-4; D is perhaps TRBD1 (5 bases). Trimming left V 3 bases short and J 8 bases short, with 7 bases between. There are 12 residues in the CDR3. CDR3 protein: CASSLGEEKLFF. CDR3 nucleotide sequence: TGTGCCAGCAGTTTGGGGGAGGAAAAACTGTTTTTT.

This clonotype was observed many times. This chain connects TRBV5-1 to TRBJ2-1, with TRBD1 matching 10 bases. V lost 4 bases and J lost 6; bases outside the gene matches: 4. The CDR3 is 14 amino acids. Per germline, CDR1 SGHRS and CDR2 YFSETQ. CDR3 bases: TGCGCCAGCAGCCCCGGGACAGGGGCCAATGAGCAGTTCTTC. This encodes CASSPGTGANEQFF. Complete variable domain (other parts from reference TRBV5-1 and TRBJ2-1): KAGVTQTPRYLIKTRGQQVTLSCSPISGHRSVSWYQQTPGQGLQFLFEYFSETQRNKGNFPGRFSGRQFSNSRSEMNVSTLELGDSALYLCASSPGTGANEQFFGPGTRLTVL.

This clonotype was picked up many times. V is TRBV18 and J is TRBJ2-1; D may be TRBD1 or TRBD2 (5 bases each). Germline lookup yields CDR1 KGHSH and CDR2 LQKENI. This CDR3 region has 14 residues. V gave up 6 bases and J gave up 2 bases, with 11 bases separating them. Here the CDR3 reads CASSGTTTYNEQFF. The CDR3 nucleotides are TGTGCCAGCTCCGGGACCACCACCTACAATGAGCAGTTCTTC.